The rows below give T cell receptor beta chains drawn from one sample of a study of blood T cell repertoires in COVID-19. TCRdb keeps only in-frame clones here, not all; method: immunoSEQ multiplex PCR. This sample has fewer than 250,000 clones, with 92% found just once. Sequencing was carried out using peripheral blood. These receptors were obtained from a man aged 60-69 years with COVID-19, enrolled during active disease. CDR3s include the opening cysteine and the closing phenylalanine or tryptophan. A D gene is named only where the DNA matches it firmly. Part of the rows lack a size; the others show once, few, many or a class for expanded clones.

clone size	V gene	J gene	D gene	CDR3 DNA	CDR3 protein
-	TRBV24-1	TRBJ1-2	-	TGTGCCACCAGTGACTGGACATCTACTGCGACGCGGGGCTATGGCTACACCTTC	CATSDWTSTATRGYGYTF
-	TRBV19	TRBJ2-1	TRBD2	TGTGCCAGTAGGGAGACTAGCGGGGGGTCCTACAATGAGCAGTTCTTC	CASRETSGGSYNEQFF
-	TRBV10-2	TRBJ2-7	TRBD1	TGCGCCAGCCGTCCCGGGACAGGTCGGTTACTCGAGCAGTACTTC	CASRPGTGRLLEQYF
-	TRBV2	TRBJ2-1	TRBD2	TGTGCCAGAGGACTAGCGGGAGTTGCTGAGCAGTTCTTC	CARGLAGVAEQFF
-	TRBV5-4	TRBJ2-3	TRBD2	TGTGCCAGCAGCTTGATAGCGGGTCCTACAGATACGCAGTATTTT	CASSLIAGPTDTQYF
-	TRBV4-3	TRBJ2-1	TRBD2	TGCGCCAGCAGCGCGCATCCTAGCGGGACCCCCAATGAGCAGTTCTTC	CASSAHPSGTPNEQFF
-	TRBV9	TRBJ1-4	-	TGTGCCAGCAGCCCAGGGACATCCACAACTAATGAAAAACTGTTTTTT	CASSPGTSTTNEKLFF
-	TRBV28	TRBJ2-3	-	TGTGCCACCCGGAGGGGTCGAGGGTATTTT	CATRRGRGYF
-	TRBV7-2	TRBJ2-7	-	TGTGCCAGCAGCCCCCAAGGGGCAGGGAAGGGCGAGCAGTACTTC	CASSPQGAGKGEQYF
-	TRBV28	TRBJ1-2	-	TGTGCCAGCAGTTTCCGCAGAATTAACTATGGCTACACCTTC	CASSFRRINYGYTF
-	TRBV2	TRBJ1-1	-	TGTGCCAGCAAGCGGAGCACTGAAGCTTTCTTT	CASKRSTEAFF
-	TRBV7-2	TRBJ1-6	TRBD1	TGTGCCAGCAGCTTACCCAGGGGGCATTCACCCCTCCACTTT	CASSLPRGHSPLHF
-	TRBV5-4	TRBJ1-4	TRBD1	TGTGCCAGCAGCATTGGACAGGGATGGGGAAAACTGTTTTTT	CASSIGQGWGKLFF
-	TRBV11-2	TRBJ1-1	-	TGTGCCAGCAGCCCACGGGGGGGGCGGACTGAAGCTTTCTTT	CASSPRGGRTEAFF
-	TRBV28	TRBJ2-7	TRBD2	TGTGCCAGCAGCCTAGGACTAGTCTCGGGCTCCGAGCAGTACTTC	CASSLGLVSGSEQYF
-	TRBV11-3	TRBJ2-1	TRBD2	TGTGCCAGCAGCTTTAGCGGGGGACACAATGAGCAGTTCTTC	CASSFSGGHNEQFF
-	TRBV19	TRBJ1-2	-	TGTGCCAGTAGTTCCCAGGGGTACCAGGGTGGCTACACCTTC	CASSSQGYQGGYTF
once	TRBV11-2	TRBJ1-2	-	TGTGCCAGCAGCGCGCAGGGCAGTCTTAACTATGGCTACACCTTC	CASSAQGSLNYGYTF
-	TRBV19	TRBJ2-2	TRBD1	TGTGCCAGTGGCCGCGACAGGGGGCCAGGGGAGCTGTTTTTT	CASGRDRGPGELFF
few	TRBV11-3	TRBJ2-1	-	TGTGCCAGCAGCTTAAGGGGCGGACGTTCTAATGAGCAGTTCTTC	CASSLRGGRSNEQFF
-	TRBV6-5	TRBJ2-7	-	TGTGCCAGCAGTTACTCGTCGGGACTTCTTTTCAACGAGCAGTACTTC	CASSYSSGLLFNEQYF